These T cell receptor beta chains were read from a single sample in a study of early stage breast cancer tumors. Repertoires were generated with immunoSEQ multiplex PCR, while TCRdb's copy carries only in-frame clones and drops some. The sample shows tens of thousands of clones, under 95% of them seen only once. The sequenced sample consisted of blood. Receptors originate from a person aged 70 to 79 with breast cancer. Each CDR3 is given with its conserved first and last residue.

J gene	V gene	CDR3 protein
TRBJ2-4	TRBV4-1	CASSLGGQGRIKNIQYF
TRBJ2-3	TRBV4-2	CASSQDSTGGDTQYF
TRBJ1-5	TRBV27	CASSYGQVGVSNQPQHF
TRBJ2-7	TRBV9	CASSVQGGESRRDEQYF
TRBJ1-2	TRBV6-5	CASSSNAAGTAYGYTF
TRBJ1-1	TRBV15	CATSRDSRTGEAFF
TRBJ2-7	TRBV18	CASSPRTSGGSYEQYF
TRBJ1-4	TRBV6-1	CASSDVGQWEKLFF
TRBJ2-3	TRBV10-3	CAISEGQGPDTQYF
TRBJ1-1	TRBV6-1	CASREGNTEAFF
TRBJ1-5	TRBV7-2	CASSLGGGTQPQHF
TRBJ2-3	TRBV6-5	CASSYSTADTQYF
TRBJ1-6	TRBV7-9	CASSQGQGKEPLHF
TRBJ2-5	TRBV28	CASSLRTGAQYF
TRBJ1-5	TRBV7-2	CASSQLDQPQHF
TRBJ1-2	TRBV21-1	CASSKETAKNYGYTF
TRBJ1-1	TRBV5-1	CASSPRTGGIGTEAFF
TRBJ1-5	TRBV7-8	CASSSLGRGQPQHF
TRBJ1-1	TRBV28	CASSLTGSSMNTEAFF
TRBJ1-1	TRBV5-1	CAIQLHGMVSEAFF
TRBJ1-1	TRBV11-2	CASSLALVSTEAFF
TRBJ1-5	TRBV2	CASGERPQHF
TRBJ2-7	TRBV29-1	CSLGLAFF
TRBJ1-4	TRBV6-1	CASTEGPDPNEKLFF
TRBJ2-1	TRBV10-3	CAISETMGAGGYNEQFF
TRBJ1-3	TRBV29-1	CSALPLSGNTIYF
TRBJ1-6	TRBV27	CASSQRTAYSPLHF
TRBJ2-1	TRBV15	CATSRGTSGRRTYNEQFF
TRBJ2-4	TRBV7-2	CASSKGTGVNIQYF
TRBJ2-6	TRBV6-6	CASSHSRSGANVLTF
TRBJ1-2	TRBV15	CATREEGHRGEGYTF
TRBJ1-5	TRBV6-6	CASSLQDQPQHF
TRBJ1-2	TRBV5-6	CASFNLSPRVYGYTF
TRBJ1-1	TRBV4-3	CASSQSGLPNTEAFF
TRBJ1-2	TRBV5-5	CASSLDSSYGYTF
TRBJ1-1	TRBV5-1	CASSNSGQGASEAFF
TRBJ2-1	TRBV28	CASSDPSSGSGNEQFF
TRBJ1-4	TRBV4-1	CASSQGSGAVEKLFF
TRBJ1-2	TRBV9	CASSEQGRPLYGYTF
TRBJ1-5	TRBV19	CASSSRQSNQPQHF
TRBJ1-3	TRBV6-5	CASSSRQGGHTIYF
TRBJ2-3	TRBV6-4	CASSDQSTDTQYF
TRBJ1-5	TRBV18	CASSPLEGGWQPQHF
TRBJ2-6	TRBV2	CASVRTVYSGANVLTF
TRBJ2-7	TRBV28	CASSFLAGSPYEQYF
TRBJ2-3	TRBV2	CASSDAGGGTDTQYF
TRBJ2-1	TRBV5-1	CASSLEGEAYNEQFF
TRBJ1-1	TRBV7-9	CASPRDNMNTEAFF
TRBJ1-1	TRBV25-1	CASKRGGGEAFF
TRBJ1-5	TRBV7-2	CASSFAGENQPQHF
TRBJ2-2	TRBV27	CASSFRGLNTGELFF
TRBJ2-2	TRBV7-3	CASRLSGGRAGELFF
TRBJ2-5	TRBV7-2	CASSLQGARETQYF
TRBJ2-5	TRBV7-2	CASSLGPGGQETQYF
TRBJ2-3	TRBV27	CASSFYLTDTQYF
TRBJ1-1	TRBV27	CASSQRGQGLGTEAFF
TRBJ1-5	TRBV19	CASAGGANQPQHF